Listed below are T cell receptor beta chains from one sample, sequenced in a study of blood T cell repertoires in COVID-19. Measured with immunoSEQ multiplex PCR; TCRdb has only the in-frame clones, and not every one. The table lists over 110,000 clones, around 88% of them singletons. The sequenced sample was peripheral blood. The source is a human donor in a cohort sampled during active COVID-19. The CDR3 runs from the conserved cysteine through the conserved F or W. The D gene is left open where the match is weak. A row's size may be missing; if present it is once, few, many or a size class.

d_call: TRBD1; j_call: TRBJ2-7; clone_size: -; v_call: TRBV5-4; cdr3_aa: CASSLTGGLALSYEQYF; cdr3_nt: TGTGCCAGCAGCTTGACAGGGGGGCTTGCGTTAAGCTACGAGCAGTACTTC
d_call: TRBD1; j_call: TRBJ1-2; clone_size: -; v_call: TRBV7-2; cdr3_aa: CASSPDRGNYGYTF; cdr3_nt: TGTGCCAGCAGCCCGGACAGGGGGAACTATGGCTACACCTTC
d_call: -; j_call: TRBJ1-1; clone_size: -; v_call: TRBV3-1/TRBV3-2; cdr3_aa: CASRNYGVGNTEAFF; cdr3_nt: TGTGCCAGCAGGAACTACGGGGTAGGGAACACTGAAGCTTTCTTT
d_call: -; j_call: TRBJ1-4; clone_size: -; v_call: TRBV5-6; cdr3_aa: CASSFGGDNEKLFF; cdr3_nt: TGTGCCAGCAGCTTTGGGGGGGATAATGAAAAACTGTTTTTT
d_call: -; j_call: TRBJ2-7; clone_size: -; v_call: TRBV24-1; cdr3_aa: CATSDLRQVESYEQYF; cdr3_nt: TGTGCCACCAGTGACCTACGACAGGTAGAGTCCTACGAGCAGTACTTC
d_call: -; j_call: TRBJ1-1; clone_size: few; v_call: TRBV6-5; cdr3_aa: CASARQGEAFF; cdr3_nt: TGTGCCAGCGCCCGTCAGGGCGAGGCTTTCTTT
d_call: -; j_call: TRBJ1-5; clone_size: -; v_call: TRBV27; cdr3_aa: CASSRTENQPQHF; cdr3_nt: TGTGCCAGCAGTCGCACAGAGAATCAGCCCCAGCATTTT
d_call: -; j_call: TRBJ1-6; clone_size: -; v_call: TRBV6-5; cdr3_aa: CASSYSGERNSPLHF; cdr3_nt: TGTGCCAGCAGTTACTCAGGGGAAAGGAATTCACCCCTCCACTTT
d_call: -; j_call: TRBJ1-6; clone_size: once; v_call: TRBV4-1; cdr3_aa: CASSQDKLFSYNSPLHF; cdr3_nt: TGCGCCAGCAGCCAAGATAAGCTCTTCTCCTATAATTCACCCCTCCACTTT
d_call: TRBD1; j_call: TRBJ1-2; clone_size: -; v_call: TRBV29-1; cdr3_aa: CSVAPRGRGYGYTF; cdr3_nt: TGCAGCGTAGCCCCCAGGGGGCGCGGCTATGGCTACACCTTC
d_call: -; j_call: TRBJ2-3; clone_size: -; v_call: TRBV7-3; cdr3_aa: CASSRGAGDTQYF; cdr3_nt: TGTGCCAGCAGCCGCGGGGCGGGGGATACGCAGTATTTT
d_call: -; j_call: TRBJ2-7; clone_size: -; v_call: TRBV6-1; cdr3_aa: CASSEVPTGEQYF; cdr3_nt: TGTGCCAGCAGTGAAGTCCCAACTGGCGAGCAGTACTTC
d_call: TRBD2; j_call: TRBJ2-3; clone_size: -; v_call: TRBV5-1; cdr3_aa: CASSQLAGRTDTQYF; cdr3_nt: TGCGCCAGCAGCCAACTAGCGGGGCGGACAGATACGCAGTATTTT
d_call: TRBD1; j_call: TRBJ1-3; clone_size: -; v_call: TRBV5-6; cdr3_aa: CASRSQGAGGNTIYF; cdr3_nt: TGTGCCAGCAGGTCTCAGGGGGCAGGAGGAAACACCATATATTTT
d_call: -; j_call: TRBJ1-5; clone_size: -; v_call: TRBV30; cdr3_aa: CAWKAGGNQPQHF; cdr3_nt: TGTGCCTGGAAGGCGGGGGGCAATCAGCCCCAGCATTTT
d_call: TRBD2; j_call: TRBJ2-5; clone_size: -; v_call: TRBV15; cdr3_aa: CATSRSYSGGGEETQYF; cdr3_nt: TGTGCCACCAGCAGAAGTTATAGCGGGGGTGGAGAAGAGACCCAGTACTTC
d_call: -; j_call: TRBJ2-3; clone_size: -; v_call: TRBV7-9; cdr3_aa: CASSPSGETDTQYF; cdr3_nt: TGTGCCAGCAGCCCTTCGGGGGAAACAGATACGCAGTATTTT
d_call: TRBD2; j_call: TRBJ2-1; clone_size: -; v_call: TRBV9; cdr3_aa: CASSEGLGGRSEQFF; cdr3_nt: TGTGCCAGCAGCGAGGGACTAGGGGGGAGGAGTGAGCAGTTCTTC
d_call: TRBD1; j_call: TRBJ1-5; clone_size: -; v_call: TRBV2; cdr3_aa: CASNLDRSDQPQHF; cdr3_nt: TGTGCCAGCAATCTGGACAGGTCGGATCAGCCCCAGCATTTT
d_call: -; j_call: TRBJ1-2; clone_size: -; v_call: TRBV15; cdr3_aa: CATSRGGNYGYTF; cdr3_nt: TGTGCCACCAGCAGGGGGGGGAACTATGGCTACACCTTC
d_call: -; j_call: TRBJ2-7; clone_size: -; v_call: TRBV6-4; cdr3_aa: CASSNEYEQYF; cdr3_nt: TGTGCCAGCAGCAACGAGTACGAGCAGTACTTC
d_call: -; j_call: TRBJ2-2; clone_size: -; v_call: TRBV27; cdr3_aa: CASTQGPNTGELFF; cdr3_nt: TGTGCCAGCACCCAGGGGCCGAACACCGGGGAGCTGTTTTTT
d_call: -; j_call: TRBJ2-7; clone_size: -; v_call: TRBV6-2/TRBV6-3; cdr3_aa: CASSYMSGMAHEQYF; cdr3_nt: TGTGCCAGCAGTTACATGTCAGGGATGGCCCACGAGCAGTACTTC
d_call: -; j_call: TRBJ2-7; clone_size: -; v_call: TRBV3-1/TRBV3-2; cdr3_aa: CASSQGATRGEQYF; cdr3_nt: TGTGCCAGCAGCCAGGGTGCCACCCGGGGCGAGCAGTACTTC
d_call: TRBD2; j_call: TRBJ2-3; clone_size: -; v_call: TRBV5-1; cdr3_aa: CASNRFGGSTDTQYF; cdr3_nt: TGCGCCAGCAACCGTTTCGGGGGGAGCACAGATACGCAGTATTTT
d_call: TRBD1; j_call: TRBJ2-1; clone_size: -; v_call: TRBV6-6; cdr3_aa: CASRTGGSYGDNEQFF; cdr3_nt: TGTGCCAGTCGTACAGGGGGAAGCTATGGGGACAATGAGCAGTTCTTC
d_call: TRBD1; j_call: TRBJ1-6; clone_size: few; v_call: TRBV30; cdr3_aa: CAWSTGGNSPLHF; cdr3_nt: TGTGCCTGGTCCACAGGGGGAAATTCACCCCTCCACTTT
d_call: TRBD1; j_call: TRBJ1-1; clone_size: -; v_call: TRBV13; cdr3_aa: CASSPTGTYTEAFF; cdr3_nt: TGTGCCAGCAGCCCGACAGGGACCTACACTGAAGCTTTCTTT
d_call: TRBD1; j_call: TRBJ2-2; clone_size: -; v_call: TRBV7-2; cdr3_aa: CASSFPGTGMTGELFF; cdr3_nt: TGTGCCAGCAGCTTCCCCGGGACAGGGATGACCGGGGAGCTGTTTTTT
d_call: -; j_call: TRBJ2-7; clone_size: once; v_call: TRBV11-2; cdr3_aa: CASSLAPLLEQYF; cdr3_nt: TGTGCCAGCAGCTTAGCCCCACTCCTCGAGCAGTACTTC
d_call: -; j_call: TRBJ2-7; clone_size: -; v_call: TRBV6-2/TRBV6-3; cdr3_aa: CASSHPGGPYEQYF; cdr3_nt: TGTGCCAGCAGTCACCCCGGGGGGCCCTACGAGCAGTACTTC
d_call: -; j_call: TRBJ2-1; clone_size: -; v_call: TRBV5-1; cdr3_aa: CASSSRWDSRNNEQFF; cdr3_nt: TGCGCCAGCAGTTCCCGGTGGGACTCAAGAAACAATGAGCAGTTCTTC
d_call: -; j_call: TRBJ1-3; clone_size: -; v_call: TRBV11-2; cdr3_aa: CASSSRGSGNTIYF; cdr3_nt: TGTGCCAGCAGCTCCAGGGGATCTGGAAACACCATATATTTT
d_call: -; j_call: TRBJ1-4; clone_size: -; v_call: TRBV5-1; cdr3_aa: CASSLLSQSGEKLFF; cdr3_nt: TGCGCCAGCAGCTTGCTTAGTCAGAGCGGAGAAAAACTGTTTTTT
d_call: TRBD2; j_call: TRBJ2-1; clone_size: -; v_call: TRBV5-1; cdr3_aa: CASSLGSGGAKEQFF; cdr3_nt: TGCGCCAGCAGCTTGGGCAGCGGGGGGGCCAAGGAGCAGTTCTTC
d_call: -; j_call: TRBJ1-5; clone_size: -; v_call: TRBV4-1; cdr3_aa: CASSQDVGTRFQPQHF; cdr3_nt: TGCGCCAGCAGCCAAGATGTTGGGACAAGGTTTCAGCCCCAGCATTTT
d_call: -; j_call: TRBJ1-2; clone_size: -; v_call: TRBV7-8; cdr3_aa: CASSFQGRGPYGYTF; cdr3_nt: TGTGCCAGCAGCTTCCAGGGCAGGGGACCTTATGGCTACACCTTC
d_call: -; j_call: TRBJ2-5; clone_size: few; v_call: TRBV25-1; cdr3_aa: CASSESGVGTQYF; cdr3_nt: TGTGCCAGCAGTGAATCGGGGGTTGGGACCCAGTACTTC
d_call: -; j_call: TRBJ2-6; clone_size: -; v_call: TRBV5-8; cdr3_aa: CASSLTGSGANVLTF; cdr3_nt: TGTGCCAGCAGCTTGACAGGGTCTGGGGCCAACGTCCTGACTTTC
d_call: -; j_call: TRBJ1-3; clone_size: -; v_call: TRBV14; cdr3_aa: CASSAQGGSRNTIYF; cdr3_nt: TGTGCCAGCAGCGCCCAGGGTGGTAGCAGAAACACCATATATTTT
d_call: -; j_call: TRBJ2-3; clone_size: -; v_call: TRBV7-9; cdr3_aa: CASSLDPTGRTDTQYF; cdr3_nt: TGTGCCAGCAGCTTAGATCCAACAGGACGCACAGATACGCAGTATTTT
d_call: TRBD1; j_call: TRBJ2-2; clone_size: once; v_call: TRBV3-1/TRBV3-2; cdr3_aa: CASSPGQGEAAGLFF; cdr3_nt: TGTGCCAGCAGCCCGGGACAGGGAGAGGCGGCGGGGCTGTTTTTT
d_call: TRBD2; j_call: TRBJ2-5; clone_size: -; v_call: TRBV10-3; cdr3_aa: CAISESKKREGFGTQYF; cdr3_nt: TGTGCCATCAGTGAGTCTAAGAAGAGGGAGGGTTTTGGAACCCAGTACTTC
d_call: -; j_call: TRBJ1-2; clone_size: few; v_call: TRBV19; cdr3_aa: CASSMGVGYGYTF; cdr3_nt: TGTGCCAGTAGTATGGGAGTTGGGTATGGCTACACCTTC
d_call: -; j_call: TRBJ1-2; clone_size: -; v_call: TRBV21-1; cdr3_aa: CASSPRTGKVPRTYGYTF; cdr3_nt: TGTGCCAGCAGCCCCAGGACAGGGAAAGTTCCCCGAACCTATGGCTACACCTTC
d_call: -; j_call: TRBJ2-7; clone_size: once; v_call: TRBV11-3; cdr3_aa: CASSPGSAREQYF; cdr3_nt: TGTGCCAGCAGCCCCGGCAGCGCTAGGGAGCAGTACTTC
d_call: TRBD1; j_call: TRBJ2-7; clone_size: -; v_call: TRBV7-9; cdr3_aa: CASSSPTDRGLYEQYF; cdr3_nt: TGTGCCAGCAGCTCTCCTACGGACAGGGGGCTATATGAGCAGTACTTC
d_call: TRBD1; j_call: TRBJ1-1; clone_size: -; v_call: TRBV5-6; cdr3_aa: CASSRFPGQGTEAFF; cdr3_nt: TGTGCCAGCAGCCGCTTCCCCGGACAGGGCACTGAAGCTTTCTTT
d_call: TRBD1; j_call: TRBJ2-7; clone_size: -; v_call: TRBV25-1; cdr3_aa: CASSEYSGTGLKQYF; cdr3_nt: TGTGCCAGCAGTGAATATTCCGGGACAGGGTTAAAGCAGTACTTC
d_call: -; j_call: TRBJ1-6; clone_size: -; v_call: TRBV27; cdr3_aa: CASSVWSNSPLHF; cdr3_nt: TGTGCCAGTTCCGTCTGGAGTAATTCACCCCTCCACTTT
d_call: -; j_call: TRBJ1-1; clone_size: -; v_call: TRBV7-8; cdr3_aa: CASSPSQTQGKLSF; cdr3_nt: -
d_call: TRBD1; j_call: TRBJ2-3; clone_size: -; v_call: TRBV5-1; cdr3_aa: CASSFGQGNTDTQYF; cdr3_nt: TGCGCCAGCAGCTTCGGACAGGGGAACACAGATACGCAGTATTTT
d_call: -; j_call: TRBJ1-2; clone_size: -; v_call: TRBV6-4; cdr3_aa: CASSHSGVPFYGYTF; cdr3_nt: TGTGCCAGCTCACATTCCGGGGTCCCCTTTTATGGCTACACCTTC
d_call: -; j_call: TRBJ2-7; clone_size: -; v_call: TRBV6-1; cdr3_aa: CASSEGNEQYF; cdr3_nt: TGTGCCAGCAGTGAGGGCAACGAGCAGTACTTC
d_call: TRBD2; j_call: TRBJ2-5; clone_size: -; v_call: TRBV3-1/TRBV3-2; cdr3_aa: CAYSAPGGTQYF; cdr3_nt: TGTGCTTATAGTGCCCCGGGGGGGACCCAGTACTTC
d_call: -; j_call: TRBJ1-4; clone_size: -; v_call: TRBV29-1; cdr3_aa: CSVGYSRQNEKLFF; cdr3_nt: TGCAGCGTTGGATACAGTAGACAAAATGAAAAACTGTTTTTT
d_call: TRBD1; j_call: TRBJ2-7; clone_size: -; v_call: TRBV30; cdr3_aa: CAFGTGSYEQYF; cdr3_nt: TGTGCCTTCGGGACAGGGTCCTACGAGCAGTACTTC